One and the same sample provided the 31 T cell receptor beta chains below, sequenced in a study of beta chain features in type 1 diabetes. Reverse transcribing all isolated RNA meant expressed TCRB transcripts were sequenced. TCRdb's table, derived via immunoSEQ multiplex PCR, lists solely in-frame clones and lacks some. The repertoire holds under 800,000 clones, with 15% to 17% as singletons. Sequenced material: naive CD4+ T cells from blood. All receptors come from a man younger than 35 in good health.

The chain uses TRBV7-2 and TRBJ1-5; possible D gene TRBD1, 5 bases. The germline gives CDR1 SGHTA, CDR2 FQGNSA. The V end was cut by 4 bases, the J end by 7 bases, with 11 bases between. This CDR3 spans 13 amino acids. CDR3 loop: CASSSPGGQPQHF. The CDR3 region has the DNA TGTGCCAGCAGCTCCCCGGGGGGACAGCCCCAGCATTTT.

This chain links TRBV7-9 with TRBJ2-7; D could derive from TRBD1 or TRBD2 (5 bases each). The CDR3 contains 15 residues. Per the germline V gene, CDR1 is SEHNR and CDR2 is FQNEAQ (reference sequence). V lost 5 bases to trimming and J lost 1 base, with 15 bases between them. CDR3 DNA sequence: TGTGCCAGCAGCCATGGGACGCTCGGGTCCTACGAGCAGTACTTC. This encodes CASSHGTLGSYEQYF.

This clone was counted between two and nine times. The chain recombines TRBV6-5 with TRBJ1-2, with 8 bases that match TRBD1. The CDR3 contains 15 residues. Unmatched junction bases numbered 10, after V lost 5 bases and J lost 5 bases. Germline V CDR1 and CDR2: MNHEY, SVGAGI. The CDR3 loop is CASSPGGASVYGYTF. For the CDR3, the DNA is TGTGCCAGCAGTCCAGGGGGCGCGAGCGTTTATGGCTACACCTTC.

This clone turned up a few times. The V call is TRBV10-3, the J call TRBJ1-1, with D unresolved. The CDR3 totals 13 residues. Germline V gene sequence: CDR1 ENHRY, CDR2 SYGVKD. Trimming removed 0 bases at V and 10 bases at J, with 12 bases between. CDR3 protein: CAISESRAERAFF. CDR3 in DNA: TGTGCCATCAGTGAGTCTAGGGCAGAACGAGCTTTCTTT.

As DNA, the CDR3 is TGTGCCAGCAGCTTAATACAGGCCCCTACTGAAGCTTTCTTT. Protein: CASSLIQAPTEAFF. The gene calls are TRBV7-8 and TRBJ1-1, with D possibly matching TRBD1 (5 bases). Looked up from germline, CDR1 is SGHVS and CDR2 is FQNEAQ. The CDR3 runs 14 residues. V lost 2 bases to trimming and J lost 5 bases, with 12 bases between them. The complete variable domain, with remaining parts taken from reference TRBV7-8 and TRBJ1-1, reads GAGVSQSPRYKVAKRGQDVALRCDPISGHVSLFWYQQALGQGPEFLTYFQNEAQLDKSGLPSDRFFAERPEGSVSTLKIQRTQQEDSAVYLCASSLIQAPTEAFFGQGTRLTVV.

The V gene is TRBV5-1, the J gene TRBJ2-2; the D is unclear. V lost 5 bases and J 0 bases, leaving 8 bases between the germline ends. Germline V CDR1 and CDR2: SGHRS, YFSETQ. The CDR3 totals 14 residues. CDR3 in DNA: TGCGCCAGCAGTCGGACGGCGAACACCGGGGAGCTGTTTTTT. Its translation is CASSRTANTGELFF.

The count of this clone is one. CDR3 DNA: TGTGCCAGTAGTGTTCAACGGAACACCGGGGAGCTGTTTTTT. This encodes CASSVQRNTGELFF. The genes are TRBV19 and TRBJ2-2; D is ambiguous. This CDR3 spans 14 amino acids. The germline V and J ends were trimmed by 5 bases and 1 base, with 8 bases remaining between them. Germline assignment: CDR1 LNHDA and CDR2 SQIVND (reference sequence).

The V and J genes are TRBV7-6 and TRBJ2-5; 10 bases agree with TRBD2. Trimming took 0 bases from V and 2 from J; bases not matched to a gene: 6. The CDR3 has 17 amino acids. CDR1 SGHVS and CDR2 FNYEAQ come from the germline V gene. The DNA of the CDR3 is TGTGCCAGCAGCTTAGCCCCAGCGGGAGGGTTACAAGAGACCCAGTACTTC. It specifies CASSLAPAGGLQETQYF.

This clone was found a few times. V and J are TRBV5-1 and TRBJ2-7; the D gene is possibly TRBD1 (6 bases). V was cut by 0 bases and J by 2 bases, with 15 bases left in between. Germline CDR1 is SGHRS and CDR2 is YFSETQ. The CDR3 has 16 residues. The CDR3: CASSLVGQGGTYEQYF. The CDR3 coding sequence is TGCGCCAGCAGCTTGGTGGGACAAGGAGGTACCTACGAGCAGTACTTC.

This clone was recorded only once. V is TRBV6-5 and J is TRBJ1-4, with D unresolved. The CDR3 sequence is 15 residues long. The V gene's germline CDR1 is MNHEY and CDR2 SVGAGI. With 5 bases removed from V and 4 bases from J, the gap between germline ends came to 14 bases. The CDR3 region is CASSPVRGGNEKLFF. Here the CDR3 DNA reads TGTGCCAGCAGTCCTGTTCGGGGTGGTAATGAAAAACTGTTTTTT.

The table lists this clone with a few counts. The J gene is TRBJ1-2, the V gene TRBV28; possible D gene TRBD1, 6 bases. V was clipped by 4 bases and J by 4 bases, with 13 bases between them. Germline V gives CDR1 MDHEN, CDR2 SYDVKM. The CDR3 length is 14 residues. The CDR3 protein is CASSYPDRFYGYTF. In DNA form, the CDR3 reads TGTGCCAGCAGTTACCCCGACAGGTTCTATGGCTACACCTTC.

In its sample, this clone was seen a few times. The chain uses TRBV7-2 and TRBJ2-7; D not certain. The V end lost 4 bases, the J end lost 3 bases, and 16 bases lay between the germline ends. Germline V lookup: CDR1 SGHTA, CDR2 FQGNSA. This CDR3 is 15 amino acids long. As DNA, the CDR3 is TGTGCCAGCAGCTCGCGTCAGATATTGGGCTACGAGCAGTACTTC. It codes for CASSSRQILGYEQYF.

V usage is TRBV28 and J usage is TRBJ1-4; 7 bases are shared with TRBD1. V lost 10 bases, J lost 4 bases, and 6 bases stayed unmatched. The CDR3 runs to 13 residues. Germline CDR1 and CDR2: MDHEN and SYDVKM. CDR3 DNA: TGTGCCACCCTGGGACAGTATAATGAAAAACTGTTTTTT. Translated: CATLGQYNEKLFF.

The chain recombines TRBV6-1 with TRBJ1-5; D uncertain. Germline CDR1 MNHNS, CDR2 SASEGT. Between the trimmed V and J ends, which lost 4 bases and 7 bases, there was a span of 11 bases. CDR3 length: 13 amino acids. The CDR3 reads CASSGEGGQPQHF. Here the CDR3 DNA reads TGTGCCAGCAGTGGCGAGGGTGGGCAGCCCCAGCATTTT.

This chain links TRBV19 with TRBJ2-1, with D possibly matching TRBD2 (6 bases). The CDR3 covers 13 residues. Germline assignment: CDR1 LNHDA and CDR2 SQIVND (reference sequence). V dropped 6 bases and J dropped 9 bases, with 15 bases sitting between them. The CDR3 DNA reads as TGTGCCAGTAGGCGGGAAGGGATTATTGAGCAGTTCTTC. Amino acid sequence: CASRREGIIEQFF.

This chain joins TRBV9 and TRBJ2-3; D ambiguous. CDR3 size: 16 residues. The germline V and J ends were trimmed by 1 base and 0 bases, with 12 bases remaining between them. Germline V gene sequence: CDR1 SGDLS, CDR2 YYNGEE. CDR3 bases: TGTGCCAGCAGCGTAACCCCCTCCCAGAGCACAGATACGCAGTATTTT. Protein sequence: CASSVTPSQSTDTQYF.

A few counts support this clone. The chain recombines TRBV28 with TRBJ2-7; D unresolved. The CDR3 consists of 14 residues. Deletions cut 5 bases from V and 4 bases from J, with 15 bases between. Germline V gene data show CDR1 as MDHEN and CDR2 as SYDVKM. The CDR3 coding sequence is TGTGCCAGCAGTAACATCCCCGGACCTTACGAGCAGTACTTC. The encoded protein is CASSNIPGPYEQYF. Using reference TRBV28 and TRBJ2-7 for the parts outside the CDR3, the full variable domain is DVKVTQSSRYLVKRTGEKVFLECVQDMDHENMFWYRQDPGLGLRLIYFSYDVKMKEKGDIPEGYSVSREKKERFSLILESASTNQTSMYLCASSNIPGPYEQYFGPGTRLTVT.

This chain joins TRBV9 and TRBJ2-5; TRBD1 agrees at 9 bases. Germline CDR1 is SGDLS and CDR2 is YYNGEE. The CDR3 extends over 16 amino acids. J gave up 4 bases and V 0 bases, and 7 bases lay outside the gene matches. The CDR3 DNA reads as TGTGCCAGCAGCGTAGCCGGACAGGGGAGAGGAGAGACCCAGTACTTC. This codes for CASSVAGQGRGETQYF.

This chain joins TRBV27 and TRBJ2-4; weak D call: TRBD2 (6 bases). This CDR3 has 16 amino acids. V was clipped by 3 bases and J by 1 base, with 13 bases between them. Germline CDR1 and CDR2: MNHEY and SMNVEV (reference sequence). CDR3 in DNA: TGTGCCAGCAGTTTCTGGACTCGGGGGGCCAAAAACATTCAGTACTTC. It translates to CASSFWTRGAKNIQYF.

Concerning this clone itself: The same CDR3 is also encoded by other DNA sequences in this sample. CDR3 bases: TGTGCCAGTAGTATTGAAAGATCCTACGAGCAGTACTTC. It codes for CASSIERSYEQYF. The rearrangement uses TRBV19 and TRBJ2-7, with D unclear. V was trimmed by 3 bases and J by 1 base, leaving 7 bases between them. CDR3 length: 13 residues. Germline V lookup: CDR1 LNHDA, CDR2 SQIVND (reference sequence).

V and J are TRBV14 and TRBJ1-3; tentatively, D is TRBD1 (5 bases). This CDR3 comprises 17 residues. The V gene lost 0 bases and the J gene lost 0 bases, with 12 bases spanning the gap. Germline values: CDR1 SGHDN, CDR2 FVKESK. The CDR3 spells CASSQDGGYLSGNTIYF. The CDR3 nucleotides are TGTGCCAGCAGCCAAGATGGGGGATACCTCTCTGGAAACACCATATATTTT.

The chain joins TRBV6-5 to TRBJ1-1, with D possibly being TRBD1 (5 bases). Germline-derived CDR1 and CDR2 are MNHEY and SVGAGI. V was clipped by 2 bases and J by 3 bases, with 10 bases between them. This CDR3 comprises 14 residues. The CDR3 protein is CASSYGGIYTEAFF. CDR3 DNA: TGTGCCAGCAGTTACGGGGGGATATACACTGAAGCTTTCTTT.

This clone was detected a few times. This sequence joins TRBV28 and TRBJ1-2; D remains unclear. The germline CDR1 and CDR2 sequences are MDHEN and SYDVKM. The germline V and J ends were trimmed by 6 bases and 0 bases, with 11 bases remaining between them. This CDR3 region has 14 residues. This chain's CDR3 is CASSSPPANYGYTF. The DNA of the CDR3 is TGTGCCAGCAGCTCCCCCCCAGCTAACTATGGCTACACCTTC.

This clone was counted between two and nine times. The CDR3 reads CAISEYASGTSNYGYTF. In DNA form, the CDR3 reads TGTGCCATCAGTGAGTACGCGAGCGGGACGTCTAACTATGGCTACACCTTC. The rearrangement joins TRBV10-3 to TRBJ1-2; D is possibly TRBD1 (5 bases). The CDR3 extends over 17 amino acids. In germline, CDR1 is ENHRY, CDR2 SYGVKD. Trimming removed 1 base from V and 0 bases from J, with 15 bases in between.

The V and J genes are TRBV19 and TRBJ1-1, with 7 nucleotides matching TRBD1. The V gene's germline CDR1 is LNHDA and CDR2 SQIVND (reference sequence). The CDR3 contains 14 residues. Losses at the gene ends were 6 bases for V and 7 bases for J; bases not matched to a gene: 11. CDR3 protein: CASRLAGGVLEAFF. The CDR3 DNA is TGTGCCAGTAGATTAGCAGGGGGGGTTCTTGAAGCTTTCTTT.

The chain is built from TRBV7-9 and TRBJ1-2, with D tentatively TRBD1 (6 bases). Per the germline V gene, CDR1 is SEHNR and CDR2 is FQNEAQ (reference sequence). The CDR3 runs to 17 residues. Trimming removed 4 bases from V and 5 bases from J, with 23 bases in between. CDR3 amino acids: CASSSGGQTGFGYGYTF. CDR3 DNA: TGTGCCAGCAGCTCAGGAGGACAGACGGGTTTTGGGTATGGCTACACCTTC.

The chain links TRBV19 to TRBJ1-2, with 8 nucleotides matching TRBD1. Germline-derived CDR1 and CDR2 are LNHDA and SQIVND (reference sequence). The trim removed 5 bases at V and 5 bases at J, leaving 7 bases unmatched. CDR3 length: 14 amino acids. CDR3 residues: CASSSGQGWYGYTF. CDR3 in DNA: TGTGCCAGTAGTTCCGGACAGGGATGGTATGGCTACACCTTC.

The chain links TRBV18 to TRBJ2-5, with D unclear. The V end was cut by 1 base, the J end by 5 bases, with 11 bases between. This CDR3 contains 14 residues. Germline values: CDR1 KGHSH, CDR2 LQKENI. The CDR3 bases are TGTGCCAGCTCACCACGTGCCAGAGGCGAGACCCAGTACTTC. As protein: CASSPRARGETQYF.

Notes on this clone: The same CDR3 arises from other DNA sequences in this sample as well. The V gene is TRBV18, the J gene TRBJ1-5; D might be TRBD1 (6 bases). Germline V CDR1 and CDR2: KGHSH, LQKENI. The ends were cut back, 3 bases at V and 1 base at J, with 10 bases in the middle. CDR3 length equals 15 residues. The CDR3 reads CASSPAGASNQPQHF. The CDR3, as DNA: TGTGCCAGCTCACCCGCGGGGGCAAGCAATCAGCCCCAGCATTTT. Drawing the rest from reference TRBV18 and TRBJ1-5, the complete variable domain is NAGVMQNPRHLVRRRGQEARLRCSPMKGHSHVYWYRQLPEEGLKFMVYLQKENIIDESGMPKERFSAEFPKEGPSILRIQQVVRGDSAAYFCASSPAGASNQPQHFGDGTRLSIL.

This clone has more than one count but fewer than ten. V and J are TRBV4-1 and TRBJ1-2, with TRBD1 matching over 9 bases. CDR3 length: 17 residues. Trimming removed 6 bases from V and 4 bases from J; junction bases left unmatched: 15. Germline V gene lookup returns CDR1 MGHRA and CDR2 YSYEKL. The CDR3 loop is CASRKQGAGRESYGYTF. DNA of the CDR3: TGCGCCAGCAGGAAACAGGGGGCAGGGCGGGAGAGCTATGGCTACACCTTC.

In its sample, this clone was seen a few times. This chain links TRBV18 with TRBJ2-7; no reliable D call. Germline V gene data show CDR1 as KGHSH and CDR2 as LQKENI. Trimming took off 2 bases at V and 4 bases at J, with 12 bases between the two ends. This CDR3 contains 14 residues. This chain's CDR3 is CASSPVRLGYEQYF. In DNA, the CDR3 is TGTGCCAGCTCACCAGTCCGCCTGGGTTACGAGCAGTACTTC.